This T cell receptor (beta chain) came from a study of shared clonotypes between healthy human individuals. Whole-study context: With ages of 18 to 49, the donors were a couple of women and three men.

CD8 cells classed as naive were CD45RO-negative and positively selected for CCR7, excluding terminally differentiated effector memory CD45RA+ cells. The V gene end was trimmed by 0 bases and the J gene end by 3 bases; junction bases not matched to a gene: 2. Germline V CDR1 and CDR2: SGHTA, FQGNSA. CDR3 length equals 14 residues. Libraries were prepared by immunoSEQ multiplex PCR; TCRdb keeps only in-frame clonotypes and omits some of them. The table records more than 500,000 clones, approximately 95% of them present only once. The rearrangement joins TRBV7-2 to TRBJ2-7, with 7 nucleotides matching TRBD1. This sequence originates from a woman in her 30s in good health. Sequenced sample: naive CD8+ T cells sorted from blood. The CDR3 coding sequence is TGTGCCAGCAGCTTAGCGTACAGGGGCTACGAGCAGTACTTC. It specifies CASSLAYRGYEQYF.